This record covers a single T cell receptor beta chain. Its antigen remains undetermined. Base qualities are missing; no much larger clone stands one base away. Every donor was a healthy Caucasian. The twin cohort comprised three pairs of female monozygotic twins, all aged roughly 18 to 30 years. Using Miltenyi CD45RO+ enrichment and human naive T-cell isolation kits, memory (CD45RO+) and naive T cells were isolated from PBMC. The entry originates in a study of identical twins listed by TCRdb under 2016. General notes on the study: To test whether fetal clonotypes persist, the study used deep sequencing on TCR alpha and beta repertoires from monozygotic twins, unrelated adults of various ages, and cord blood. To rule out contamination, replicate twin experiments were performed at different times with different library preparation protocols. Broad study findings and their caveats: Abundant cord blood beta clonotypes carried fewer insertions; young adult naive repertoires showed a weaker similar trend, while memory repertoires showed none. Compared with coincidental sharing between unrelated individuals, out-of-frame TCR alpha sequences shared between twins had an excess of sequences with low generation probability. Zero-insertion analyses could be partly confounded by invariant T cells such as MAIT and iNKT, though diverse VJ usage argued against such confounding for most clonotypes. In monozygotic twins, recombination models systematically underestimated out-of-frame TCR alpha sharing, but the models matched the sharing seen between unrelated individuals. Because the same donors could not be followed over many years, conclusions were based on cross-sectional statistical analysis. The excess sharing between twins in beta out-of-frame sequences was weaker because fewer shared sequences reduced the signal-to-noise ratio.

The CDR3 spans 15 residues, from the cysteine through the phenylalanine. CDR3 DNA is the only sequence kept; it has 45 bases, read in frame from the first base. The germline ends are 18 bases apart after V is trimmed by 6 bases and J by 4 bases. The germline V gene sets CDR1 to ENHRY and CDR2 to SYGVKD. Libraries were prepared through 5' RACE. The sequencer was an Illumina HiSeq 2000. Template switching introduced a universal primer binding site; the final cDNA contained a unique molecular identifier, enabling accurate counting of TCR cDNA molecules. Specific primers in the conserved constant-segment region were used to synthesize first-strand cDNA for TCR alpha and beta chains. To control for contamination, every cDNA library carried two barcodes: a SMART-Mk sample barcode plus Illumina barcodes. Two successive PCR steps introduced TruSeq adapter sequences along with Illumina sample barcodes. The TCR alpha and beta cDNA libraries were sequenced on the Illumina HiSeq platform using custom primers. In the paper's pipeline: MiGEC processed the raw reads to extract unique molecular identifiers, while MiXCR was used to determine the CDR3 positions. Recombination models were inferred per individual with the repgenHMM and IGoR tools using an EM algorithm. Shared clonotype analysis was performed with the tcR package in R, normalizing sharing by the product of cloneset sizes. To study raw recombination free of thymic and clonal selection effects, out-of-frame nonproductive sequences were analyzed. TCRdb reran the public reads through fastp at Q25 and MiXCR, keeping productive beta chains. Identical CDR3 proteins give one entry, which carries the most common genes and DNA. In this record, the V and J calls reflect TCRdb's handling and not the investigators' own analysis. The sample has about 260,000 distinct CDR3 sequences on record, roughly 7% of them singletons. The ten largest clones take up 3% to 4.5% of the sample.

These same records also appear under a second study, on yellow fever vaccine responses in identical twins. The second source states: The authors reported that the T cell response to vaccination in identical twins appeared partly convergent and partly personalized. The study precisely tracked vaccine-responding T cell clones in identical twins.

The receptor was isolated from a woman between 18 and 29 years old in good health. What was sequenced was memory (CD45RO+) T cells sorted from blood. What this sample's cell subset or site label stands for: CD45RO+ enriched T cells. The chain is assembled from TRBV10-3 and TRBJ1-1; the D segment cannot be called with confidence. The encoded CDR3 is CAISDLPGGITEAFF. The sequenced DNA: TGTGCCATCAGCGACCTCCCAGGAGGGATCACTGAAGCTTTCTTT.